Below, 28 T cell receptor beta chains from the same sample are listed, as sequenced in a study of CXCR3-negative and CXCR3-positive naive CD8 T cells. TRB cDNA libraries were made by UMI-labeled 5' RACE. TCRdb reprocessed the 5' RACE reads, with one entry per CDR3 protein and no DNA. Its clone listing holds over 35,000 distinct CDR3 sequences. The specimen sequenced was naive CXCR3- CD8+ T cells from blood. Subset defined: CD45RO-CCR7+CD27+CD95- naive CD8+ T cells lacking CXCR3 (TNR3-). These receptors were taken from a human donor in good health. Some clones in this sample may be carry-over from other donors' samples.

This chain joins TRBV14 and TRBJ2-3; no DNA is available, so the TRBD1 call from TCRdb remains unchecked. CDR3 length: 16 residues. Germline lookup yields CDR1 SGHDN and CDR2 FVKESK. CDR3 loop: CASSQRQGRLGDTQYF.

The chain links TRBV14 to TRBJ2-7. The CDR3 contains 14 residues. Germline loops: CDR1 SGHDN, CDR2 FVKESK. CDR3 sequence: CASSLDRRHYEQYF.

The chain uses TRBV10-3 and TRBJ2-1; TCRdb calls TRBD2, which cannot be checked without DNA. The length of the CDR3 is 16 residues. Germline values: CDR1 ENHRY, CDR2 SYGVKD. This chain's CDR3 is CAISESIAGVDNEQFF.

The rearrangement joins TRBV28 to TRBJ1-6; there is no DNA to check the TCRdb D call of TRBD1. The CDR3 covers 15 residues. Germline CDR1 reads MDHEN; CDR2 reads SYDVKM. This chain's CDR3 is CASSSRQRYNSPLHF.

The gene calls are TRBV28 and TRBJ2-7. This CDR3 has 12 amino acids. Germline-derived CDR1 and CDR2 are MDHEN and SYDVKM. CDR3 region: CASSSVPYEQYF.

The rearrangement joins TRBV20-1 to TRBJ2-2; TCRdb reports TRBD2, a call that lacks DNA to check it against. The CDR3 is made up of 16 amino acids. Germline CDR1 reads DFQATT; CDR2 reads SNEGSKA (reference sequence). The CDR3 spells CSARGEGITNTGELFF.

The CDR3 here is CASMGGTGANVLTF. The chain carries TRBV12-3 or TRBV12-4 and TRBJ2-6; TCRdb's D call, TRBD1, is unchecked because there is no DNA. The CDR3 loop spans 14 amino acids.

V and J are TRBV6-2 or TRBV6-3 and TRBJ2-3; there is no DNA to check the TCRdb D call of TRBD1. The CDR3 extends over 14 amino acids. The germline CDR1 and CDR2 sequences are MNHEY and SVGEGT. CDR3 residues: CASSYSGGYGTQYF.

This rearrangement joins TRBV28 to TRBJ2-1. The CDR3 covers 13 residues. Looked up from germline, CDR1 is MDHEN and CDR2 is SYDVKM. Here the CDR3 reads CASSLRAHNEQFF.

The gene calls are TRBV9 and TRBJ2-5; the TCRdb call, TRBD2, lacks DNA for checking. The CDR3 extends over 14 amino acids. Germline values: CDR1 SGDLS, CDR2 YYNGEE. CDR3 sequence reads: CASSVSPEGETQYF.

The chain uses TRBV4-2 and TRBJ2-7; the TCRdb call, TRBD2, lacks DNA for checking. Germline V gene sequence: CDR1 LGHNA, CDR2 YNFKEQ. The CDR3 has 15 amino acids. CDR3 protein: CASSQDGTAGYEQYF.

The chain uses TRBV7-9 and TRBJ2-3; the TCRdb D gene call, TRBD1, has no DNA to confirm it. The CDR3 totals 17 residues. The V gene's germline CDR1 is SEHNR and CDR2 FQNEAQ (reference sequence). The CDR3 reads CASSSKPRDSFTDTQYF. The complete variable domain, with remaining parts taken from reference TRBV7-9 and TRBJ2-3, reads DTGVSQNPRHKITKRGQNVTFRCDPISEHNRLYWYRQTLGQGPEFLTYFQNEAQLEKSRLLSDRFSAERPKGSFSTLEIQRTEQGDSAMYLCASSSKPRDSFTDTQYFGPGTRLTVL.

CDR3 in amino acids: CASSSIYGYTF. This chain joins TRBV5-1 and TRBJ1-2. This CDR3 has 11 residues. Germline assignment: CDR1 SGHRS and CDR2 YFSETQ.

The chain joins TRBV28 to TRBJ2-1; checking the TCRdb D call of TRBD2 is not possible without DNA. The CDR3 spans 13 residues. The germline V gene encodes CDR1 MDHEN and CDR2 SYDVKM. This CDR3 is CASSLGLRVEQFF.

The V gene is TRBV7-6, the J gene TRBJ2-2. Germline lookup yields CDR1 SGHVS and CDR2 FNYEAQ. The CDR3 contains 14 residues. CDR3 loop: CASSLGWSTGELFF.

The rearrangement links TRBV28 to TRBJ2-7; the D call of TRBD1 rests on TCRdb alone, since no DNA is present to check it. Germline lookup yields CDR1 MDHEN and CDR2 SYDVKM. The CDR3 has 13 residues. CDR3 sequence: CASTQPPFYEQYF.

J is TRBJ2-7 and V is TRBV5-1; TCRdb reports TRBD1, a call that lacks DNA to check it against. The CDR3 sequence is 13 residues long. Germline V CDR1 and CDR2: SGHRS, YFSETQ. CDR3 sequence reads: CASRTDRGGEQYF.

This chain joins TRBV30 and TRBJ1-2; the TCRdb call, TRBD1, lacks DNA for checking. Germline V lookup: CDR1 GTSNPN, CDR2 SVGIG (reference sequence). This CDR3 has 15 residues. CDR3 sequence: CAWSEGKVTNYGYTF.

The V and J genes are TRBV2 and TRBJ2-5; TCRdb lists TRBD1, though no DNA is available to test this call. The V gene's germline CDR1 is SNHLY and CDR2 FYNNEI. CDR3 length: 13 residues. CDR3: CASSGGQQETQYF.

This chain uses TRBV7-3 with TRBJ2-1. This CDR3 spans 15 amino acids. Germline assignment: CDR1 SGHTA and CDR2 FQGTGA. CDR3 sequence reads: CASSLLGPLDYEQFF. The full variable domain, with the rest looked up from reference TRBV7-3 and TRBJ2-1, is GAGVSQTPSNKVTEKGKYVELRCDPISGHTALYWYRQSLGQGPEFLIYFQGTGAADDSGLPNDRFFAVRPEGSVSTLKIQRTERGDSAVYLCASSLLGPLDYEQFFGPGTRLTVL.

The V call is TRBV28, the J call TRBJ2-1; TCRdb gives TRBD1 as the D gene, but with no DNA this cannot be confirmed. In germline, CDR1 is MDHEN, CDR2 SYDVKM. The CDR3 is made up of 16 amino acids. The CDR3 loop reads CASRLPGQGADNEQFF.

This clonotype is classed as medium-sized by frequency. The chain uses TRBV11-3 and TRBJ2-2. Germline CDR1 and CDR2: SGHNT and YENEEA. CDR3 size: 14 residues. The CDR3 protein is CASSLAPNTGELFF.

The chain is built from TRBV28 and TRBJ1-2; TCRdb calls TRBD1, which cannot be checked without DNA. This CDR3 region has 15 residues. CDR1 is MDHEN, CDR2 SYDVKM, per germline. The chain's CDR3 is CASLNWDSKIYGYTF.

This chain connects TRBV5-4 to TRBJ2-1; without DNA, the TCRdb call of TRBD1 cannot be checked. The CDR3 runs 15 residues. Germline V gene lookup returns CDR1 SGHNT and CDR2 YYREEE (reference sequence). CDR3 amino acids: CASSSTGGEVNEQFF.

The chain couples TRBV28 to TRBJ2-3; the D call from TCRdb, TRBD1, cannot be confirmed without DNA. This CDR3 comprises 15 residues. Germline-derived CDR1 and CDR2 are MDHEN and SYDVKM. The CDR3 reads CASSLDRVDTDTQYF.

This chain's CDR3 is CASSIRGSGADYGYTF. V is TRBV12-3 or TRBV12-4 and J is TRBJ1-2; TCRdb's assignment of TRBD1 cannot be checked, as there is no DNA. This CDR3 contains 16 residues.

V is TRBV21-1 and J is TRBJ2-7. TRBV21-1 is a documented pseudogene. This CDR3 is 18 amino acids long. The CDR3 sequence is CASSKVADCDEENYEQYF.

This chain links TRBV29-1 with TRBJ2-5; TCRdb proposes TRBD2, but this gene call is untestable without DNA. CDR3 length: 15 residues. Germline V lookup: CDR1 SQVTM, CDR2 ANQGSEA. CDR3: CSVEDPRTYEETQYF.